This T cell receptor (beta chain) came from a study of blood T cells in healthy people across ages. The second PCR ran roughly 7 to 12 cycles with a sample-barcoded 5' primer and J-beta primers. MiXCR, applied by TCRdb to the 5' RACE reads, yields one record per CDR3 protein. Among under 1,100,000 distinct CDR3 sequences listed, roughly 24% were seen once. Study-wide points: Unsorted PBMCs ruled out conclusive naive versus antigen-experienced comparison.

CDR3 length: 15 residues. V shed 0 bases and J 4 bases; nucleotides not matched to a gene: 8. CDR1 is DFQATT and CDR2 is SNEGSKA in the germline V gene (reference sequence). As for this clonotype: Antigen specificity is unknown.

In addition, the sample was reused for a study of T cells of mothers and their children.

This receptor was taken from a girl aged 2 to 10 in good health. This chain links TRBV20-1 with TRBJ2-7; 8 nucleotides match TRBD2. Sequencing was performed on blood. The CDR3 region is CSARDLGLGRYEQYF. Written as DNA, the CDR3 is TGCAGTGCTAGAGATCTGGGACTAGGAAGATACGAGCAGTACTTC.